The source of this T cell receptor beta chain is a study of T cell repertoires in cytomegalovirus infection. Turning to the study itself: Selected CMV epitopes included recently identified HLA-C-restricted ones as well as well-studied HLA-B-restricted ones. Public signatures in TCR beta pointed to CMV infection and matching HLA type.

This clonotype has a handful of counts. The target antigen is unknown. Overall study findings and caveats: HLA-C-restricted CMV-specific TCR beta clonotypes prevailed in the ex vivo response.

From the reads, TCRdb called clonotypes with MiXCR, one entry per CDR3 protein. The table has approximately 730,000 distinct CDR3 sequences, around 32% seen once. After removal of 1 base from V and 4 bases from J, the junction contained 4 bases not matched to a gene. Germline lookup yields CDR1 LNHNV and CDR2 YYDKDF (reference sequence). The CDR3 has 15 amino acids. The chain has TRBV15 and TRBJ1-5; 7 nucleotides match TRBD1. The starting material was cultured PBMCs, obtained from culture after CMV antigen stimulation. This clonotype was obtained from a human donor in good health (CMV status not recorded). Some clones in this sample may be carry-over from other donors' samples. DNA for the CDR3: TGTGCCACCAGCAGAGGCGGGACAGATAATCAGCCCCAGCATTTT. Protein product: CATSRGGTDNQPQHF. Supplemented by reference TRBV15 and TRBJ1-5, the full variable domain reads DAMVIQNPRYQVTQFGKPVTLSCSQTLNHNVMYWYQQKSSQAPKLLFHYYDKDFNNEADTPDNFQSRRPNTSFCFLDIRSPGLGDTAMYLCATSRGGTDNQPQHFGDGTRLSIL.